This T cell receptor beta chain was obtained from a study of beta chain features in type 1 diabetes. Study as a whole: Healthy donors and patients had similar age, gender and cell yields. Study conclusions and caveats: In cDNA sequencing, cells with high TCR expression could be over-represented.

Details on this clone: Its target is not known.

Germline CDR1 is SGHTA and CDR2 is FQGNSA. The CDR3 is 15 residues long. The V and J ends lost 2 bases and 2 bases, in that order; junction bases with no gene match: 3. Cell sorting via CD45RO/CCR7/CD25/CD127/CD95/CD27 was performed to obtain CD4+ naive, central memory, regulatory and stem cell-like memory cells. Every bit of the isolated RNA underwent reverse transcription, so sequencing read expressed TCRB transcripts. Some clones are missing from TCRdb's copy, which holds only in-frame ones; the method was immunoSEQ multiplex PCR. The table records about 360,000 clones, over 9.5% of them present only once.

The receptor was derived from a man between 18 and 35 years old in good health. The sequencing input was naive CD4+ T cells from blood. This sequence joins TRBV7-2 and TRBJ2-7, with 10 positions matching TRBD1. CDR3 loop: CASSLSGQGAYEQYF. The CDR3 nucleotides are TGTGCCAGCAGCTTATCCGGACAGGGGGCCTACGAGCAGTACTTC.